This T cell receptor beta chain comes out of a study of blood T cells in healthy people across ages. The study, taken as a whole, reports: Researchers said unsorted PBMCs prevented a conclusive naive versus antigen-experienced comparison. TCR beta diversity correlated strongly with naive T cell percentage.

There are a few counts of this clonotype. Its cognate antigen is unknown. Each sample gave at least 6.5 million isolated PBMCs. For the second PCR, which ran for about 6 to 12 cycles, a sample-barcoded 5' primer and a J-beta primer mix were used. TCRdb re-called the 5' RACE reads with MiXCR, one entry per CDR3 protein. The repertoire consists of around 1.7 million distinct CDR3 sequences, with roughly 27% occurring once and the leading ten covering roughly 8%. The sample consisted of blood. The source is a woman in her twenties or thirties in good health.

The CDR3 sequence is CAAGTGLNEQFF. In DNA, the CDR3 is TGTGCCGCAGGGACAGGTCTGAATGAGCAGTTCTTC. V gene TRBV2 combines with J gene TRBJ2-1; 8 positions agree with TRBD1. Trimming removed 11 bases from V and 7 bases from J; junction bases left unmatched: 7. This CDR3 comprises 12 residues. Per the germline V gene, CDR1 is SNHLY and CDR2 is FYNNEI.